This is a list of T cell receptor beta chains from one sample in a study of blood T cell repertoires in COVID-19. Method: immunoSEQ multiplex PCR; TCRdb's copy keeps in-frame clones and lacks some. Of approximately 400,000 clones in the sample, approximately 89% are singletons; the top ten hold approximately 12%. Sequencing used peripheral blood. Receptor source: a woman between 45 and 60 years old with COVID-19, enrolled during active disease. Each CDR3 is given with its conserved first and last residue. A D gene is named only where the DNA matches it firmly. The size entry is marked missing in some rows and otherwise reads once, few, many or a size class.

cdr3_nt cdr3_aa clone_size j_call v_call d_call
TGTGCCAGCAGCTTAGACAGTTTC CASSLDSF - TRBJ2-7 TRBV7-9 -
TGTGCCAGCAGCTTGGGTCCCCTCGAGCAGTACTTC CASSLGPLEQYF - TRBJ2-7 TRBV5-4 -
TGTGCCAGCAGTTACTGGGGACAGGGGGCCAGGGGCTACACCTTC CASSYWGQGARGYTF - TRBJ1-2 TRBV6-5 TRBD1
TGTGCCAGCAGTGAAGCGGGCAGGCAGTACAATGAGCAGTTCTTC CASSEAGRQYNEQFF once TRBJ2-1 TRBV6-1 -
TGTGCCAGCAGCCCCCTAGGGGCAGAGACCCAGTACTTC CASSPLGAETQYF - TRBJ2-5 TRBV14 -
TGTGCCAGCAGTTTCCGGGGAGCAAGGGAGCAGTACTTC CASSFRGAREQYF - TRBJ2-7 TRBV28 -
TGCGCCAGCAGCTTCGGACAGGGCCAGTATAATTCACCCCTCCACTTT CASSFGQGQYNSPLHF - TRBJ1-6 TRBV5-1 TRBD1
TGTGCCAGCAGCTTAGCTCCTGAGGGTACTGAAGCTTTCTTT CASSLAPEGTEAFF - TRBJ1-1 TRBV7-9 -
TGCGCCAGCAGCTTGGGGCGGGGGGCGTCGATAGCTTTCTTT CASSLGRGASIAFF - TRBJ1-1 TRBV5-1 -
TGTGCCAGCAGCAAAAGACAGGGTATCGAGACAGATACGCAGTATTTT CASSKRQGIETDTQYF - TRBJ2-3 TRBV11-2 TRBD1
TGCGCCAGCAGCCAGGCAGGGTCGAGAGAGACCCAGTACTTC CASSQAGSRETQYF - TRBJ2-5 TRBV4-1 -
TGTGCCACCAGCAGAGAAAGCGGGGGGGCCTACAATGAGCAGTTCTTC CATSRESGGAYNEQFF - TRBJ2-1 TRBV15 TRBD2
TGTGCCAGCAGCGCTCTCAGGGGACGCGTCGGGACCCAGTACTTC CASSALRGRVGTQYF - TRBJ2-5 TRBV11-1 -
TGCGCCAGCAGCCCCGGGGGGGCGGAGGCTTTCTTT CASSPGGAEAFF - TRBJ1-1 TRBV5-1 -
TGCAGCGTTGAAGTAGCCAATCAGCCCCAGCATTTT CSVEVANQPQHF few TRBJ1-5 TRBV29-1 -
TGTGCCAGTAGTATTTCTGGATTCACCGGGACAGGGCGATCACCCCTCCACTTT CASSISGFTGTGRSPLHF - TRBJ1-6 TRBV19 TRBD1
TGTGCCAGCAGGGAGCCGGTGAGAGGTGGCTACACCTTC CASREPVRGGYTF - TRBJ1-2 TRBV3-1/TRBV3-2 -
TGTGCCATAAGACTAGCGGTGAACAATGAGCAGTTCTTC CAIRLAVNNEQFF - TRBJ2-1 TRBV10-3 TRBD2
TGTGCCAGCAGCTTGGGCGGCGGGGGGCCCCAAGAGACCCAGTACTTC CASSLGGGGPQETQYF - TRBJ2-5 TRBV5-4 TRBD2
TGTGCCATCAGTGACTCGACAGGGGGCGGACGAAAAGCTTTCTTT CAISDSTGGGRKAFF - TRBJ1-1 TRBV10-3 TRBD1
TGTGCCAGCAGACCACAGGGGGCGACAGATACGCAGTATTTT CASRPQGATDTQYF - TRBJ2-3 TRBV2 TRBD1
TGTGCCAGCAGCCAAGACTCTAAACTAGCATTCCTCCAAGAGACCCAGTACTTC CASSQDSKLAFLQETQYF once TRBJ2-5 TRBV3-1/TRBV3-2 -
TGTGCCACCGGGGCACTAACTAGCACAGATACGCAGTATTTT CATGALTSTDTQYF once TRBJ2-3 TRBV24-1 -
TGCAGTGCTAGTCATTCGGGGGGGGAGTACTACAATGAGCAGTTCTTC CSASHSGGEYYNEQFF once TRBJ2-1 TRBV20-1 TRBD2
TGCGCCAGCAGCCCCTGGGGACAGACGAACACCGGGGAGCTGTTTTTT CASSPWGQTNTGELFF - TRBJ2-2 TRBV4-1 TRBD1
TGTGCCACCAGTGACACGGCCCGGACAGGGGGGCCGGAGACCCAGTACTTC CATSDTARTGGPETQYF - TRBJ2-5 TRBV24-1 TRBD1
TGTGCCAGCAGCTCCGGACAGGGGAGGAGGGAGCAGTACTTC CASSSGQGRREQYF - TRBJ2-7 TRBV11-2 TRBD1
TGTGCCACCGGAACCGGGACAGGAAACTACGAGCAGTACTTC CATGTGTGNYEQYF - TRBJ2-7 TRBV10-3 TRBD1
TGTGCCAGCAGCCTAAGGGGTGCACGACCCGGCTACACCTTC CASSLRGARPGYTF - TRBJ1-2 TRBV7-7 -
TGTGCCTGGGAACAGGGGGTGGGTGGCTACACCTTC CAWEQGVGGYTF - TRBJ1-2 TRBV30 TRBD1
TGTGCCAGCAGCAAAGATCGGGGTTTGGAAAACACCATATATTTT CASSKDRGLENTIYF once TRBJ1-3 TRBV21-1 -
TGTGCCACCAGTGATCTTGACAGGCCCTATGGCTACACCTTC CATSDLDRPYGYTF - TRBJ1-2 TRBV24-1 -
TGTGCCAGCAGCTTGACAGGGGGCAATCAGCCCCAGCATTTT CASSLTGGNQPQHF - TRBJ1-5 TRBV5-5 TRBD1
TGTGCCAGCAGCCCATCAGGGCCTAACACTGAAGCTTTCTTT CASSPSGPNTEAFF - TRBJ1-1 TRBV11-3 -
TGTGCCAGCAGTGAAGGTGGAGGGGACTACTTC CASSEGGGDYF - TRBJ2-7 TRBV2 -
TGTGCCAGTGAAGCAACCCCGGGACAGGCAACCTCTGGGGCCAACGTCCTGACTTTC CASEATPGQATSGANVLTF - TRBJ2-6 TRBV2 TRBD1
TGTGCCAGCAGGTTCGACAGGGGAAGAGGTGAAAAACTGTTTTTT CASRFDRGRGEKLFF - TRBJ1-4 TRBV6-5 TRBD1
TGTGCCAGCAGCAGGCCTCATGAGGTCGGGAGGGCTTTCTTT CASSRPHEVGRAFF - TRBJ1-1 TRBV21-1 -
TGCAGCGTTACCTCCGTGGGAGGGAACACTGAAGCTTTCTTT CSVTSVGGNTEAFF - TRBJ1-1 TRBV29-1 -